The subject of this entry is one T cell receptor beta chain. The CDR3 totals 13 residues. From germline, CDR1 is LNHDA and CDR2 SQIVND (reference sequence). The V and J ends lost 2 bases and 3 bases respectively, with 7 bases between them. These data are taken from a study of blood T cell repertoires in COVID-19. At the level of the study: In each case, the material was cDNA or gDNA derived from T cells, B-cell-depleted T cells, or PBMCs.

Libraries were prepared by immunoSEQ multiplex PCR; TCRdb keeps only in-frame clonotypes and omits some of them. Found here are just under 55,000 clones, roughly 90% of them singletons; the top ten hold roughly 3.9%. The sample taken for sequencing was peripheral blood. The sequence was obtained from a man aged 50 to 59 with acute or convalescent COVID-19. The rearrangement uses TRBV19 and TRBJ2-5; tentatively, D is TRBD2 (5 bases). The CDR3 coding sequence is TGTGCCAGTAGTATATTCGGGGAAGAGACCCAGTACTTC. Translation: CASSIFGEETQYF.